This entry describes one T cell receptor beta chain. Its matching antigen is unknown. Germline CDR1 reads SNHLY; CDR2 reads FYNNEI. V lost 8 bases and J lost 2, with 12 bases in between. The CDR3 runs 13 residues. This entry comes from a study of shared clonotypes between healthy human individuals. In the study overall: Participating donors consisted of two women and a few men aged 18 to 49.

Every donor, a Caucasian adult, lived in Nashville, Tennessee. Study-level results: It was expected that sequencing depth would affect clonotype sharing among donors.

The method was immunoSEQ multiplex PCR; TCRdb's version includes in-frame clones alone and lacks a portion of them. The sample includes 2 million to 2.5 million clones, approximately 95% of them seen just once. Sample: naive CD4+ T cells sorted from blood. Subset indicated: CD45RA+ positively selected. The TCR originated in a young man in good health. This rearrangement joins TRBV2 to TRBJ1-2; D unresolved. CDR3 DNA: TGTGCCAGCCTCGGCAGAACAAACTATGGCTACACCTTC. Translation gives CASLGRTNYGYTF.